This T cell receptor (beta chain) derives from a study of patients and donors after allogeneic stem cell transplantation. This clonotype was recorded many times. TCRdb re-analysed the RT-PCR reads in MiXCR, keeping a single row per CDR3 protein. The sample has about 87,000 distinct CDR3 sequences, approximately 5% seen once; the top ten hold 2.5% to 3%. With V trimmed by 2 bases and J by 7 bases, 14 bases remained unmatched. CDR3 length equals 17 residues. The sequenced sample was blood, either unsorted or a sorted T cell fraction (not recorded which). The clonotype originates from a human donor who was either an allogeneic HSCT recipient or a stem cell or donor lymphocyte infusion donor (not recorded which). It is not recorded whose cells these are; they may come from a transplant donor. This chain uses TRBV12-3 or TRBV12-4 with TRBJ2-5; 9 bases are a match to TRBD1. CDR3 amino acids: CASSLNIGQGPGGTQYF. CDR3 nucleotide sequence: TGTGCCAGCAGTTTAAATATTGGACAGGGGCCGGGGGGGACCCAGTACTTC.